This passage covers 19 T cell receptor beta chains from one sample sequenced in a study of cytomegalovirus exposure and HLA in healthy donors. Both 60 Vbeta primers and 13 Jbeta primers went into the PCR. Method: immunoSEQ multiplex PCR; TCRdb's copy keeps in-frame clones and lacks some. The sample contains more than 85,000 clones, 60% to 75% of which appear only once. The specimen sequenced was PBMCs. These receptor sequences come from a female donor in good health and CMV-seronegative.

J is TRBJ2-5 and V is TRBV2; 8 bases agree with TRBD2. Germline V lookup: CDR1 SNHLY, CDR2 FYNNEI. V lost 4 bases, J lost 3 bases, and 7 bases stayed unmatched. This CDR3 is 15 amino acids long. In DNA form, the CDR3 reads TGTGCCAGCAGTGTTGGGGTCGGGAGGGAAGAGACCCAGTACTTC. It encodes CASSVGVGREETQYF.

This clone has a handful of counts. The chain is built from TRBV6-5 and TRBJ2-7; D is possibly TRBD2 (6 bases). This CDR3 comprises 13 residues. The germline gives CDR1 MNHEY, CDR2 SVGAGI. V was cut by 8 bases and J by 3 bases, with 14 bases left in between. The CDR3 nucleotides read TGTGCCAGCGGGGAGGACTTGAGCTACGAGCAGTACTTC. It translates to CASGEDLSYEQYF.

The chain links TRBV28 to TRBJ1-4; unclear D gene. The CDR3 sequence is 13 residues long. Trimming left V 2 bases short and J 4 bases short, with 5 bases between. Germline lookup yields CDR1 MDHEN and CDR2 SYDVKM. The CDR3 loop reads CASSLPVNEKLFF. CDR3 in DNA: TGTGCCAGCAGTTTACCGGTTAATGAAAAACTGTTTTTT.

The rearrangement uses TRBV6-1 and TRBJ2-2; D not resolved. The germline V gene encodes CDR1 MNHNS and CDR2 SASEGT. V lost 8 bases to trimming and J lost 0 bases, with 13 bases between them. This CDR3 has 15 amino acids. The CDR3 DNA is TGTGCCAGCTCTAGGAGTTCTACGAACACCGGGGAGCTGTTTTTT. Its translation: CASSRSSTNTGELFF.

The chain joins TRBV9 to TRBJ2-2; 7 nucleotides agree with TRBD1. V lost 2 bases, J lost 2 bases, and 3 bases stayed unmatched. The CDR3 consists of 15 residues. Germline V lookup: CDR1 SGDLS, CDR2 YYNGEE. CDR3 nucleotide sequence: TGTGCCAGCAGCGTGGGGACAGCCAACACCGGGGAGCTGTTTTTT. It encodes CASSVGTANTGELFF.

V is TRBV6-1 and J is TRBJ2-5; possible D gene TRBD1, 5 bases. V was clipped by 2 bases and J by 1 base, with 8 bases between them. The CDR3 spans 14 residues. CDR1 is MNHNS and CDR2 is SASEGT in the germline V gene. DNA of the CDR3: TGTGCCAGCAGTGAAAAGACAGCCCAAGAGACCCAGTACTTC. It translates to CASSEKTAQETQYF.

This rearrangement joins TRBV4-1 to TRBJ1-4; 7 bases are shared with TRBD1. Germline lookup yields CDR1 MGHRA and CDR2 YSYEKL. Trimming took 4 bases from V and 12 from J; bases not matched to a gene: 17. The CDR3 contains 16 residues. CDR3 in amino acids: CASSPEAGGISGELFF. The CDR3, as DNA: TGCGCCAGCAGCCCCGAGGCAGGGGGGATTAGTGGGGAACTGTTTTTT.

The chain links TRBV6-1 to TRBJ1-1; the D gene is possibly TRBD1 (5 bases). This CDR3 is built from 13 residues. Germline assignment: CDR1 MNHNS and CDR2 SASEGT. The V and J ends lost 8 bases and 5 bases respectively, with 15 bases between them. CDR3 nucleotide sequence: TGTGCCAGCGTGTACACCGGGGGGACTGAAGCTTTCTTT. Translated, it gives CASVYTGGTEAFF.

This chain links TRBV30 with TRBJ1-4, with D tentatively TRBD1 (5 bases). Germline V CDR1 and CDR2: GTSNPN, SVGIG (reference sequence). The CDR3 totals 14 residues. V lost 2 bases and J lost 8, with 15 bases in between. CDR3 sequence (DNA): TGTGCCTGGAGTCGGGACGAGGAGGGGGAAAAACTGTTTTTT. Protein sequence: CAWSRDEEGEKLFF.

This sequence joins TRBV28 and TRBJ1-4; 7 positions agree with TRBD1. Trimming removed 4 bases from V and 8 bases from J; junction bases left unmatched: 7. CDR3 length equals 14 residues. Germline CDR1 MDHEN, CDR2 SYDVKM. The DNA of the CDR3 is TGTGCCAGCAGTTGGCAGGGGGAAGGCGAAAAACTGTTTTTT. Its translation is CASSWQGEGEKLFF.

The chain joins TRBV2 to TRBJ1-2; 10 nucleotides line up with TRBD1. The CDR3 runs 15 residues. Germline V lookup: CDR1 SNHLY, CDR2 FYNNEI. Trimming cost V 6 bases and J 6 bases; bases outside gene matches: 10. This chain's CDR3 is CASRYTGTGADGYTF. Here the CDR3 DNA reads TGTGCCAGCAGATACACCGGGACAGGGGCGGATGGCTACACCTTC.

V and J are TRBV6-6 and TRBJ1-5; D uncertain. The germline V and J ends were trimmed by 6 bases and 2 bases, with 8 bases remaining between them. The CDR3 consists of 13 residues. Per germline, CDR1 MNHNY and CDR2 SVGAGI (reference sequence). The CDR3 here is CASRADGNQPQHF. CDR3 nucleotides: TGTGCCAGCAGAGCGGACGGCAATCAGCCCCAGCATTTT.

The chain employs TRBV10-3 and TRBJ2-1; D might be TRBD2 (5 bases). Germline-derived CDR1 and CDR2 are ENHRY and SYGVKD. The CDR3 totals 16 residues. The V gene lost 5 bases and the J gene lost 5 bases, with 19 bases spanning the gap. CDR3 in amino acids: CAISYKEGGYDNEQFF. DNA of the CDR3: TGTGCCATCAGTTATAAGGAAGGCGGGTATGACAATGAGCAGTTCTTC.

The chain recombines TRBV15 with TRBJ2-5, with a possible D match to TRBD2 (7 bases). V lost 0 bases to trimming and J lost 5 bases, with 19 bases between them. In germline, CDR1 is LNHNV, CDR2 YYDKDF (reference sequence). The CDR3 is 17 residues long. The CDR3: CATSRDGSAAGAETQYF. The DNA for the CDR3 is TGTGCCACCAGCAGAGATGGTTCGGCGGCGGGGGCCGAGACCCAGTACTTC.

This rearrangement joins TRBV7-9 to TRBJ1-5; 7 bases are shared with TRBD1. This CDR3 comprises 13 residues. The J segment lost 5 bases and the V segment lost 8 bases, leaving 6 bases of the junction unmatched. From germline, CDR1 is SEHNR and CDR2 FQNEAQ (reference sequence). DNA of the CDR3: TGTGCCAGCCAGGGACAGCCGGATCAGCCCCAGCATTTT. Residues: CASQGQPDQPQHF.

The chain couples TRBV9 to TRBJ2-1; D might be TRBD2 (6 bases). This CDR3 spans 14 amino acids. Germline assignment: CDR1 SGDLS and CDR2 YYNGEE. V was cut by 4 bases and J by 2 bases, with 10 bases left in between. The CDR3, as DNA: TGTGCCAGCAGCCCTCGCGGGGCCTACAATGAGCAGTTCTTC. This sequence encodes CASSPRGAYNEQFF.

This CDR3 is CASRGARTSGSVWETQYF. The CDR3 DNA reads as TGTGCCAGCAGGGGCGCAAGGACTAGCGGGAGTGTGTGGGAGACCCAGTACTTC. The chain employs TRBV21-1 and TRBJ2-5; the tabulated D call, TRBD2, remains unverified against the DNA. TRBV21-1 is termed a pseudogene. This CDR3 comprises 18 residues.

V gene TRBV30 combines with J gene TRBJ1-2; tentatively, D is TRBD1 (5 bases). Germline V gives CDR1 GTSNPN, CDR2 SVGIG (reference sequence). There are 13 residues in the CDR3. The V and J ends lost 1 base and 3 bases respectively, with 9 bases between them. CDR3 protein: CAWSGREYYGYTF. CDR3 bases: TGTGCCTGGAGTGGCAGGGAATACTATGGCTACACCTTC.

This clone was seen only a few times. This CDR3 reads CASGGWDRGIGYEQYF. The CDR3 DNA follows: TGTGCCAGCGGGGGTTGGGACAGGGGGATAGGGTACGAGCAGTACTTC. The J gene is TRBJ2-7, the V gene TRBV6-6; 11 bases map to TRBD1. Unmatched junction bases numbered 13, after V lost 8 bases and J lost 4 bases. Germline CDR1 and CDR2: MNHNY and SVGAGI (reference sequence). The CDR3 contains 16 residues.